This is a list of T cell receptor beta chains from one sample in a study of T-cell reconstitution after alpha-beta-depleted transplantation in children. TCRdb reprocessed the PCR reads with MiXCR, giving one entry per CDR3 protein. The sample lists roughly 500,000 distinct CDR3 sequences, about 12% occurring once. Sequencing used PBMCs from the stem cell graft donor, obtained from the stem cell graft. Source of these receptors: a human donor who donated a stem cell graft to a child with combined immunodeficiency. CDR3s include the opening cysteine and the closing phenylalanine or tryptophan. D genes are given only for firm matches. Size is omitted from some rows. Given values are once, few, many or a class for expanded clones.

V: TRBV18; J: TRBJ2-7; size: NA; D: NA; DNA: TGTGCCAGCTCCGAGGGGGGAAGCTCCGAGGAGTACTTC; CDR3: CASSEGGSSEEYF
V: TRBV6-2/TRBV6-3; J: TRBJ2-3; size: few; D: TRBD2; DNA: TGTGCCAGCAGTTACTCCCTAGCGGGAGGGTACACAGATACGCAGTATTTT; CDR3: CASSYSLAGGYTDTQYF
V: TRBV20-1; J: TRBJ2-3; size: NA; D: NA; DNA: TGCAGTGCTTTTCCCCGGGAAGGGGTAAGCACAGATACGCAGTATTTT; CDR3: CSAFPREGVSTDTQYF
V: TRBV4-1; J: TRBJ2-1; size: NA; D: NA; DNA: TGCGCCAGCAGCCAAGATCGGCCGGCTGAGCAGTTCTTC; CDR3: CASSQDRPAEQFF
V: TRBV12-3/TRBV12-4; J: TRBJ2-7; size: once; D: TRBD1; DNA: TGTGCCAGCAGTTTAAGGGGGCAGACCCACGAGCAGTACTTC; CDR3: CASSLRGQTHEQYF
V: TRBV6-5; J: TRBJ1-2; size: NA; D: NA; DNA: TGTGCCAGCAGTTACTTCGTAGGAGCTAACTATGGCTACACCTTC; CDR3: CASSYFVGANYGYTF
V: TRBV11-3; J: TRBJ1-2; size: few; D: TRBD1; DNA: TGTGCCAGCAGCTCAGGGGGCCCTAGGCGGTATGGCTACACCTTC; CDR3: CASSSGGPRRYGYTF
V: TRBV6-4; J: TRBJ1-2; size: NA; D: NA; DNA: TGTGCCAGCAGTGACCGGGGGGGCTATGGCTACACCTTC; CDR3: CASSDRGGYGYTF
V: TRBV29-1; J: TRBJ2-2; size: NA; D: NA; DNA: TGCAGCGTTGAAATTTCCGGGTACAACACCGGGGAGCTGTTTTTT; CDR3: CSVEISGYNTGELFF
V: TRBV27; J: TRBJ2-5; size: NA; D: NA; DNA: TGTGCCAGCACCCAGGGACGGGGAGGGACCCAGTACTTC; CDR3: CASTQGRGGTQYF
V: TRBV5-1; J: TRBJ2-3; size: NA; D: NA; DNA: TGCGCCAGTACAAAGTTTACAACTAGCACAGATACGCAGTATTTT; CDR3: CASTKFTTSTDTQYF
V: TRBV20-1; J: TRBJ2-7; size: many; D: NA; DNA: TGCAGTGCTAGAAAGCTAGCAACGGGGGAGCAGTACTTC; CDR3: CSARKLATGEQYF
V: TRBV6-5; J: TRBJ1-2; size: once; D: NA; DNA: TGTGCCAGCAGTTACTCGTTTACAGGGATGAACTATGGCTACACCTTC; CDR3: CASSYSFTGMNYGYTF
V: TRBV5-5; J: TRBJ2-5; size: few; D: NA; DNA: TGTGCCAGCAGCCTCGGAACTGGGACCCCGAGACAAGAGACCCAGTACTTC; CDR3: CASSLGTGTPRQETQYF
V: TRBV10-3; J: TRBJ2-3; size: many; D: NA; DNA: TGTGCCATCAGTGAGGGGCTCACAGATACGCAGTATTTT; CDR3: CAISEGLTDTQYF
V: TRBV20-1; J: TRBJ2-1; size: NA; D: NA; DNA: TGCAGTGCTAGAGATTTTGGTGTCAGTGAGCAGTTCTTC; CDR3: CSARDFGVSEQFF
V: TRBV15; J: TRBJ1-2; size: NA; D: NA; DNA: TGTGCCACCAGCGGGACGGTGCACTATGGCTACACCTTC; CDR3: CATSGTVHYGYTF
V: TRBV18; J: TRBJ2-7; size: NA; D: NA; DNA: TGTGCCAGCTCACCACATCGGGCGGACGAGCAGTACTTC; CDR3: CASSPHRADEQYF
V: TRBV6-2/TRBV6-3; J: TRBJ2-1; size: NA; D: TRBD2; DNA: TGTGCCAGCAGTTACTCGGACCTAGCGGACAATGAGCAGTTCTTC; CDR3: CASSYSDLADNEQFF
V: TRBV6-5; J: TRBJ1-1; size: many; D: NA; DNA: TGTGCCAGCAGTTACGGGGGTGAAGCTTTCTTT; CDR3: CASSYGGEAFF
V: TRBV12-3/TRBV12-4; J: TRBJ2-7; size: few; D: TRBD2; DNA: TGTGCCAGTTCGAGCCTCCAGGGAGGGTCCTACGAGCAGTACTTC; CDR3: CASSSLQGGSYEQYF
V: TRBV10-3; J: TRBJ2-1; size: few; D: NA; DNA: TGTGCCATCAGAAGGAAAGAGGGGGGCAATGAGCAGTTCTTC; CDR3: CAIRRKEGGNEQFF
V: TRBV10-3; J: TRBJ1-6; size: many; D: NA; DNA: TGTGCCATCAGTGAGTCGGGGGGAAATAATTCACCCCTCCACTTT; CDR3: CAISESGGNNSPLHF
V: TRBV7-2; J: TRBJ2-7; size: many; D: TRBD2; DNA: TGTGCCAGCAGCCGACGGGGGGAAAGGAACTACGAGCAGTACTTC; CDR3: CASSRRGERNYEQYF
V: TRBV20-1; J: TRBJ2-4; size: NA; D: TRBD2; DNA: TGCAGTGCTAGGTCGGGACTAGCGGGAGGGCCGGGTAACATTCAGTACTTC; CDR3: CSARSGLAGGPGNIQYF
V: TRBV29-1; J: TRBJ2-3; size: many; D: NA; DNA: TGCAGCGTTGAAGATCTTCGCGACAGCACAGATACGCAGTATTTT; CDR3: CSVEDLRDSTDTQYF
V: TRBV6-5; J: TRBJ2-1; size: few; D: NA; DNA: TGTGCCAGCAGCCCGGGGGTTGGGGGAACTAGCCTGGGGCAGTTCTTC; CDR3: CASSPGVGGTSLGQFF
V: TRBV12-3/TRBV12-4; J: TRBJ2-5; size: NA; D: NA; DNA: TGTGCCAGCAGTGTGGAAATCGTGGGGGGGACCCAGTACTTC; CDR3: CASSVEIVGGTQYF
V: TRBV12-3/TRBV12-4; J: TRBJ2-1; size: NA; D: TRBD2; DNA: TGTGCCAGCAGTCAGGGACTAGCGGAGGACAATGAGCAGTTCTTC; CDR3: CASSQGLAEDNEQFF
V: TRBV20-1; J: TRBJ2-7; size: NA; D: TRBD1; DNA: TGCAGTGCTAGAGGGGGGTCGGACAGGAAGCAGTACTTC; CDR3: CSARGGSDRKQYF
V: TRBV12-3/TRBV12-4; J: TRBJ1-2; size: many; D: TRBD1; DNA: TGTGCCAGCAGCTCAGACAGGGGATATGGCTACACCTTC; CDR3: CASSSDRGYGYTF
V: TRBV7-7; J: TRBJ2-2; size: NA; D: NA; DNA: TGTGCCAGCAGCTTAGCCCGGGCCTTCACCGGGGAGCTGTTTTTT; CDR3: CASSLARAFTGELFF
V: TRBV10-3; J: TRBJ2-4; size: many; D: TRBD2; DNA: TGTGCCATCAGCAACAGCGGGGGGCTAGCCAAAAACATTCAGTACTTC; CDR3: CAISNSGGLAKNIQYF
V: TRBV9; J: TRBJ2-7; size: many; D: NA; DNA: TGTGCCAGCAGCGTACGGTGGGAGAACTACGAGCAGTACTTC; CDR3: CASSVRWENYEQYF
V: TRBV19; J: TRBJ1-1; size: NA; D: NA; DNA: TGTGCCAGTAGTATGGTCGGGGGAGCGGGCACTGAAGCTTTCTTT; CDR3: CASSMVGGAGTEAFF
V: TRBV7-8; J: TRBJ2-1; size: few; D: NA; DNA: TGTGCCAGCAGCCCATTAGTACGGGGCCAAACCTACAATGAGCAGTTCTTC; CDR3: CASSPLVRGQTYNEQFF
V: TRBV6-2/TRBV6-3; J: TRBJ1-2; size: few; D: NA; DNA: TGTGCCAGCAGTTACGACGCTTCAGCTAACTATGGCTACACCTTC; CDR3: CASSYDASANYGYTF